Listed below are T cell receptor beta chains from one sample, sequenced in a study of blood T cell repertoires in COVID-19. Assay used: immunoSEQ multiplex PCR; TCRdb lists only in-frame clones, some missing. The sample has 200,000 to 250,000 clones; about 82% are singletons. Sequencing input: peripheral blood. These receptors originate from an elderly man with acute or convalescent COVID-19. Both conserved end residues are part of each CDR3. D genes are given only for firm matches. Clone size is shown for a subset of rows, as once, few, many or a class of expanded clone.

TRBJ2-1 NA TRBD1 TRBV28 CASSFAPGQRHNEQFF TGTGCCAGCAGTTTCGCCCCGGGACAGCGACACAATGAGCAGTTCTTC
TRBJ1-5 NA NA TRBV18 CASSPVVTEVNQPQHF TGTGCCAGCTCCCCGGTCGTGACAGAAGTCAATCAGCCCCAGCATTTT
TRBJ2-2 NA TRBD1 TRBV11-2 CASTRDRVRTGELFF TGTGCCAGCACCAGGGACAGGGTACGCACCGGGGAGCTGTTTTTT
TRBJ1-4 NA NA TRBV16 CASSQWEGEKLFF TGTGCCAGCAGCCAATGGGAGGGAGAAAAACTGTTTTTT
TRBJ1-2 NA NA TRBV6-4 CASSETGTNYGYTF TGTGCCAGCAGTGAAACGGGAACGAACTATGGCTACACCTTC
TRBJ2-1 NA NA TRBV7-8 CASSWGLAREQFF TGTGCCAGCAGTTGGGGACTGGCGCGGGAGCAGTTCTTC
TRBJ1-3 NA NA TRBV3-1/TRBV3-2 CASSQDLARGYGNTIYF TGTGCCAGCAGCCAAGATCTAGCCAGGGGATACGGAAACACCATATATTTT
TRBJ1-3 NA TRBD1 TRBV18 CASSRPGGESSGNTIYF TGTGCCAGCTCACGACCAGGGGGCGAGAGCTCTGGAAACACCATATATTTT
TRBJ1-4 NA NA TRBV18 CASSPPQNNEKLFF TGTGCCAGCTCACCACCCCAAAATAATGAAAAACTGTTTTTT
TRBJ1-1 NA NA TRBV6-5 CASSYTTGNTEAFF TGTGCCAGCAGTTACACCACAGGGAACACTGAAGCTTTCTTT
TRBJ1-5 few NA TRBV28 CASSLSSGNRAGIKPQHF TGTGCCAGCAGTTTATCCTCGGGCAACAGGGCCGGGATTAAGCCCCAGCATTTT
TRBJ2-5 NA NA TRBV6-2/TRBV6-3 CASSYPRFESQETQYF TGTGCCAGCAGTTACCCGAGGTTCGAGAGCCAAGAGACCCAGTACTTC
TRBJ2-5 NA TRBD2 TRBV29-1 CSGSGGAVETQYF TGCAGCGGTAGCGGGGGGGCGGTGGAGACCCAGTACTTC
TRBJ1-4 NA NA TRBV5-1 CASSLGTVGPTNEKLFF TGCGCCAGCAGCTTGGGAACAGTTGGTCCCACTAATGAAAAACTGTTTTTT
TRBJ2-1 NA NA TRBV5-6 CASSPTGVANEQFF TGTGCCAGCAGCCCGACCGGGGTAGCCAATGAGCAGTTCTTC
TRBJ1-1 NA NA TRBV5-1 CASSLFQKNTEAFF TGCGCCAGCAGCTTGTTCCAGAAGAACACTGAAGCTTTCTTT
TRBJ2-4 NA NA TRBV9 CASSPLLAKNIQYF TGTGCCAGCAGCCCGCTATTAGCCAAAAACATTCAGTACTTC
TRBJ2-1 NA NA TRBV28 CASIAGVHEQFF TGTGCCAGCATTGCAGGGGTCCATGAGCAGTTCTTC
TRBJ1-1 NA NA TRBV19 CASTDKWSVRGTEAFF TGTGCCAGTACCGATAAGTGGTCCGTGCGCGGCACTGAAGCTTTCTTT
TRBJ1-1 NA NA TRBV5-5 CASRGFTPRDTEAFF TGTGCCAGCAGAGGTTTTACCCCGAGGGACACTGAAGCTTTCTTT
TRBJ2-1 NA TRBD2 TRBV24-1 CATSDPSGGYNEQFF TGTGCCACCAGTGATCCTAGCGGGGGTTACAATGAGCAGTTCTTC
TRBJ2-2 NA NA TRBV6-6 CASSMGGAGELFF TGTGCCAGCTCCATGGGGGGTGCCGGGGAGCTGTTTTTT
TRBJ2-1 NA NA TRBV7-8 CASSLGTEGGWRFF TGTGCCAGCAGCTTAGGGACGGAAGGAGGGTGGCGGTTCTTC
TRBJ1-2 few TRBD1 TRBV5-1 CASSPSGQIYGYTF TGCGCCAGCAGCCCTTCGGGACAGATCTATGGCTACACCTTC
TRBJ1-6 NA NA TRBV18 CASSPPVGANSPLHF TGTGCCAGCTCACCACCGGTAGGGGCCAATTCACCCCTCCACTTT
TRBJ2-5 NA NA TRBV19 CASSKPPVETQYF TGTGCCAGTAGTAAACCCCCAGTTGAGACCCAGTACTTC
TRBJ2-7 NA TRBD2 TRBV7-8 CASIKGTSSHEQYF TGTGCCAGCATTAAAGGGACTAGCAGCCACGAGCAGTACTTC
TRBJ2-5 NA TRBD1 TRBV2 CASSFDRALQETQYF TGTGCCAGCAGTTTTGACAGGGCCCTGCAAGAGACCCAGTACTTC
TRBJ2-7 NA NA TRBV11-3 CASSPRGSGYEQYF TGTGCCAGCAGCCCGCGAGGTTCTGGCTACGAGCAGTACTTC
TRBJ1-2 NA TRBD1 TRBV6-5 CASSRTGGGYTF TGTGCCAGCAGTCGGACAGGGGGGGGCTACACCTTC
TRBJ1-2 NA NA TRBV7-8 CASSLVSGNDYGYTF TGTGCCAGCAGCTTAGTATCAGGGAACGACTATGGCTACACCTTC
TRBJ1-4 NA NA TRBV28 CASTPPSATNEKLFF TGTGCCAGCACCCCCCCCAGTGCAACTAATGAAAAACTGTTTTTT
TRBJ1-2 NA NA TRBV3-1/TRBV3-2 CASSQGVGHRSGANYGYTF TGTGCCAGCAGCCAAGGTGTGGGACACCGCTCCGGGGCTAACTATGGCTACACCTTC
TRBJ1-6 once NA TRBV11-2 CASSFPRSPLHF TGTGCCAGCAGCTTCCCTCGTTCACCCCTCCACTTT
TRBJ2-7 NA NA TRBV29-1 CSALGRSYEQYF TGCAGCGCCCTAGGTAGGAGCTACGAGCAGTACTTC
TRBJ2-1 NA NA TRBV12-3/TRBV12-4 CATQTYNEQFF TGTGCCACTCAGACTTACAATGAGCAGTTCTTC
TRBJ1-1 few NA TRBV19 CASRRGRDTEAFF TGTGCCAGTAGAAGGGGCAGGGACACTGAAGCTTTCTTT
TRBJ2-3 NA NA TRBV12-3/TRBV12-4 CASSQTPGAQYF TGTGCCAGCAGCCAGACCCCAGGTGCGCAGTATTTT
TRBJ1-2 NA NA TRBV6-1 CASSEGAFYGYTF TGTGCCAGCAGTGAAGGTGCGTTCTATGGCTACACCTTC
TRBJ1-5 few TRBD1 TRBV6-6 CASSAQGGANQPQHF TGTGCCAGCAGTGCACAGGGGGGAGCCAATCAGCCCCAGCATTTT
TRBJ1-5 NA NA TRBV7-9 CASSLEGGGNQPQHF TGTGCCAGCAGCTTAGAGGGAGGAGGCAATCAGCCCCAGCATTTT
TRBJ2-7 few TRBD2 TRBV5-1 CASGTPLRGGEQYF TGCGCCAGCGGGACCCCCCTTCGGGGGGGCGAGCAGTACTTC
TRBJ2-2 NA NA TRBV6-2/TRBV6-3 CASSYPAAGSKSGELFF TGTGCCAGCAGTTACCCGGCGGCAGGGTCAAAGTCCGGGGAGCTGTTTTTT
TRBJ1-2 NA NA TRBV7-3 CASSLDNLSGYTF TGTGCCAGCAGCTTAGATAATTTAAGCGGCTACACCTTC
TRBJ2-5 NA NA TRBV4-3 CASSRGTEETQYF TGCGCCAGCAGCCGCGGGACAGAAGAGACCCAGTACTTC
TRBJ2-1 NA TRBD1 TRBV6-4 CASSDQTGGSAEQFF TGTGCCAGCTCGGACCAGACAGGGGGGTCCGCTGAGCAGTTCTTC
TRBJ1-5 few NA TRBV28 CASSPTLSGGNQPQHF TGTGCCAGCAGTCCCACACTTTCGGGTGGCAATCAGCCCCAGCATTTT
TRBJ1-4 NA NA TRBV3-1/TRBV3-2 CASSQLAVEKLFF TGTGCCAGCAGCCAATTAGCCGTTGAAAAACTGTTTTTT
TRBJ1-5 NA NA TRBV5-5 CASSSDSYSNQPQHF TGTGCCAGCAGCTCGGACAGTTATAGCAATCAGCCCCAGCATTTT
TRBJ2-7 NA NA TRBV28 CASSLFSGNFRSYEQYF TGTGCCAGCAGTTTATTTTCCGGGAACTTCCGTAGTTACGAGCAGTACTTC
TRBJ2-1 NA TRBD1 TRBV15 CATSIRQGYEQFF TGTGCCACCAGCATCAGACAGGGCTATGAGCAGTTCTTC
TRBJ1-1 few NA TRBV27 CASSPTPSRVEAFF TGTGCCAGCAGTCCGACCCCTTCCCGGGTTGAAGCTTTCTTT
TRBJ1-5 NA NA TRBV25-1 CASVGGLGQPQHF TGTGCCAGCGTCGGGGGGTTAGGGCAGCCCCAGCATTTT
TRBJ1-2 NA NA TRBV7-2 CASSLAGAKGYTF TGTGCCAGCAGCTTAGCAGGGGCGAAAGGCTACACCTTC
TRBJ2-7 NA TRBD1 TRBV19 CASSARTGTEQYF TGTGCCAGTAGTGCGAGGACAGGGACGGAGCAGTACTTC
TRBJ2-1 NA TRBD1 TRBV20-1 CSAGGTGKGNEQFF TGCAGTGCTGGTGGGACAGGTAAAGGTAATGAGCAGTTCTTC
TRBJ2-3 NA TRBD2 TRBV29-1 CSVEVAGVGTDTQYF TGCAGCGTTGAGGTAGCGGGAGTAGGTACAGATACGCAGTATTTT
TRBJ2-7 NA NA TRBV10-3 CAISESVDRSYEQYF TGTGCCATCAGTGAGTCAGTGGACAGATCATACGAGCAGTACTTC
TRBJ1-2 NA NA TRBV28 CASSLAGPPLNYGYTF TGTGCCAGCAGTTTAGCAGGGCCTCCACTTAACTATGGCTACACCTTC